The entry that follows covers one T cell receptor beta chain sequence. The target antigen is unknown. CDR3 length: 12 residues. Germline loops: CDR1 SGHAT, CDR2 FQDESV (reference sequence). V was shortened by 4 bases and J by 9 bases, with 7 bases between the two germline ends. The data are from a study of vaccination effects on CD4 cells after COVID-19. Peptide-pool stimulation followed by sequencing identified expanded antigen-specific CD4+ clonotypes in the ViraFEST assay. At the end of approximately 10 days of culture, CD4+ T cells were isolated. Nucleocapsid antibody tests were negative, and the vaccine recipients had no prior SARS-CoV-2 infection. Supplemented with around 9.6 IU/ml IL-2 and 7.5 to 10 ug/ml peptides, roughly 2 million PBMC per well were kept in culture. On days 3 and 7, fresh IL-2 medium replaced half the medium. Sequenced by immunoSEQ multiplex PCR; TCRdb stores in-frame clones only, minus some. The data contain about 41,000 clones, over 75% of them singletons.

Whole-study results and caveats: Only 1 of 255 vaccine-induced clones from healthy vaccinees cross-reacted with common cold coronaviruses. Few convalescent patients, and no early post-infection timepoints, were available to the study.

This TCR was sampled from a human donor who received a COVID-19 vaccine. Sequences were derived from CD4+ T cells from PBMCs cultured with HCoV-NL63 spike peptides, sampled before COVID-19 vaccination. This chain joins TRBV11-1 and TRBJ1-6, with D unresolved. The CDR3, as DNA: TGTGCCAGCAGCTCCGCTACTTCACCCCTCCACTTT. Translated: CASSSATSPLHF.